This TCR beta chain appears in the sequencing data of a study of blood T cell repertoires in COVID-19. Overall study: Collection of acute and convalescent COVID-19 samples took place in the United States, Italy and Spain.

This CDR3 has 14 residues. Trimming pared 3 bases from V and 3 bases from J, leaving 12 bases between. CDR1 SQVTM and CDR2 ANQGSEA come from the germline V gene. Libraries were prepared by immunoSEQ multiplex PCR; TCRdb keeps only in-frame clonotypes and omits some of them. The data hold more than 95,000 clones, with about 86% observed a single time. The receptor was derived from an elderly man with acute or convalescent COVID-19. This chain joins TRBV29-1 and TRBJ2-1; D remains unclear. Sequencing was performed on peripheral blood. The CDR3 bases are TGCAGCGTTGAGAACAGCTTACGCTACAATGAGCAGTTCTTC. The encoded protein is CSVENSLRYNEQFF.